The present T cell receptor (beta chain) was sequenced within a study of blood T cell repertoires in COVID-19. Libraries were prepared by immunoSEQ multiplex PCR; TCRdb keeps only in-frame clonotypes and omits some of them. The repertoire includes around 63,000 clones, approximately 90% of them detected once, and around 1.3% sits in the top ten. The CDR3 is 14 amino acids. V was pared by 0 bases and J by 1 base, with 8 bases between. Germline V gene sequence: CDR1 SGHRS, CDR2 YFSETQ. The source material was peripheral blood. The chain combines TRBV5-1 with TRBJ2-7; no reliable D call. The receptor was derived from an elderly woman with acute or convalescent COVID-19. CDR3 in DNA: TGCGCCAGCAGCTTGGTCACGGGTTCCTACGAGCAGTACTTC. This gives the protein CASSLVTGSYEQYF.